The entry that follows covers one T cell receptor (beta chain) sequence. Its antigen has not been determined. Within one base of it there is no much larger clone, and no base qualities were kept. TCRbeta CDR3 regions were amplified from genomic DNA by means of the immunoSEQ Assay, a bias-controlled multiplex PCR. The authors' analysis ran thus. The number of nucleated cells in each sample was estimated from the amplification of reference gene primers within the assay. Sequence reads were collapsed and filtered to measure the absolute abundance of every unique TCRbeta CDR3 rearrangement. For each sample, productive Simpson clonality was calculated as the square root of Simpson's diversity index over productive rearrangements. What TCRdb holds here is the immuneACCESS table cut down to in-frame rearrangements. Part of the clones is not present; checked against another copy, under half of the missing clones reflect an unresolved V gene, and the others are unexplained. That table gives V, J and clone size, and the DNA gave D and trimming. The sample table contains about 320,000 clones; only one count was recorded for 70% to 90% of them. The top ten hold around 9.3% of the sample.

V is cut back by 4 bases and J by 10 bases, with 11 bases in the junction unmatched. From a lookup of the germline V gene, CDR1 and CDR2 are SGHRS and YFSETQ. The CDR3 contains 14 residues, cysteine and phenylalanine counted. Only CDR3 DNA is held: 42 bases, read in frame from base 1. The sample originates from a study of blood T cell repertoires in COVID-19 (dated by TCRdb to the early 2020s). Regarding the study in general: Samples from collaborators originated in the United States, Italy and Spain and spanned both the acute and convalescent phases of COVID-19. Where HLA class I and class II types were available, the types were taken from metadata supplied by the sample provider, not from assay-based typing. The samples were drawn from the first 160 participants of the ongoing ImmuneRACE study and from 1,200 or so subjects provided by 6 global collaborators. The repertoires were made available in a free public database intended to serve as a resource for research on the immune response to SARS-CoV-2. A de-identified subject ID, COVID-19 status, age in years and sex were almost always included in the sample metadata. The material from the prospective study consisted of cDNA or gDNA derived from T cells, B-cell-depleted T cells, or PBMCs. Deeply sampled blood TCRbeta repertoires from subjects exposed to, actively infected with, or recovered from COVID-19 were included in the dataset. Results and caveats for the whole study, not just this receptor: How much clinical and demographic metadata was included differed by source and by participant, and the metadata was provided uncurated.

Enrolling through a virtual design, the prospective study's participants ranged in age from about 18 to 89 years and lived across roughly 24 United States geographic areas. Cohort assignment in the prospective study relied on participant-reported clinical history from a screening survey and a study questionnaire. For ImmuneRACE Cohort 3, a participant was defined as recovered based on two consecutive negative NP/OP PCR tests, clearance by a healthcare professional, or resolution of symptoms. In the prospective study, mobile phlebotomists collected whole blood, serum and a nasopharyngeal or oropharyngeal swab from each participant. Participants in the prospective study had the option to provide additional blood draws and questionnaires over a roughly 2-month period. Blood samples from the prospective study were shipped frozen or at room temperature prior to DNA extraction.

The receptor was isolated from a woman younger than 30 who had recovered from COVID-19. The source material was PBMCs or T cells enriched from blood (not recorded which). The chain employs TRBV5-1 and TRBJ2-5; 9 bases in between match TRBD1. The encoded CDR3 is CASSGRDRVVGQYF. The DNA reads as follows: TGCGCCAGCAGCGGTCGGGACAGGGTAGTTGGCCAGTACTTC.